One sample yielded the 20 T cell receptor beta chains listed below, sequenced in a study of cytomegalovirus exposure and HLA in healthy donors. The PCR made use of 60 Vbeta and 13 Jbeta primers. Profiling relied on immunoSEQ multiplex PCR, and the TCRdb table lists in-frame clones only, not all of them. This table has 200,000 to 250,000 clones, around 80% appearing once. The sample was PBMCs. The receptors shown here come from a man between 50 and 59 years old in good health and CMV-seronegative.

This clone was found once. The chain employs TRBV29-1 and TRBJ2-7; 7 bases are shared with TRBD2. V lost 8 bases to trimming and J lost 4 bases; unmatched junction nucleotides: 5. The CDR3 consists of 11 residues. CDR1 SQVTM and CDR2 ANQGSEA come from the germline V gene. The CDR3: CSIREAYEQYF. DNA of the CDR3: TGCAGCATTCGGGAGGCTTACGAGCAGTACTTC.

This chain uses TRBV4-2 with TRBJ2-5, with TRBD2 matching over 7 bases. The CDR3 has 15 residues. The junction had 7 bases not matched to a gene; V was cut back by 5 bases and J by 1 base. Germline CDR1 reads LGHNA; CDR2 reads YNFKEQ. The CDR3 region has the DNA TGTGCCAGCAGCGTCCCGGGACTAACCCAAGAGACCCAGTACTTC. Its translation is CASSVPGLTQETQYF.

The chain employs TRBV11-1 and TRBJ2-2; a possible D gene is TRBD2 (5 bases). The CDR3 consists of 15 residues. Trimming stripped 7 bases from V and 6 bases from J, with 18 bases between. In germline, CDR1 is SGHAT, CDR2 FQDESV (reference sequence). CDR3 residues: CASTVLASKAGELFF. CDR3 coding DNA: TGTGCCAGCACCGTTCTGGCTAGCAAGGCCGGGGAGCTGTTTTTT.

This clone was detected only once. This chain links TRBV5-4 with TRBJ2-2, with D perhaps TRBD1 (6 bases). Per the germline V gene, CDR1 is SGHNT and CDR2 is YYREEE (reference sequence). The V and J ends lost 5 bases and 5 bases respectively, with 10 bases between them. The CDR3 length is 13 residues. As DNA, the CDR3 is TGTGCCAGCAGTTGGGGGCTTACCGGGGAGCTGTTTTTT. This sequence encodes CASSWGLTGELFF. Together with reference TRBV5-4 and TRBJ2-2, the CDR3 gives the full variable domain: ETGVTQSPTHLIKTRGQQVTLRCSSQSGHNTVSWYQQALGQGPQFIFQYYREEENGRGNFPPRFSGLQFPNYSSELNVNALELDDSALYLCASSWGLTGELFFGEGSRLTVL.

V gene TRBV28 combines with J gene TRBJ2-1, with D possibly TRBD1 on 6 matching bases. Deletions cut 7 bases from V and 6 bases from J, with 10 bases between. Germline V gene data show CDR1 as MDHEN and CDR2 as SYDVKM. The CDR3 runs 12 residues. CDR3 loop: CASNRDGNEQFF. The CDR3 DNA reads as TGTGCCAGCAACAGGGATGGCAATGAGCAGTTCTTC.

This chain joins TRBV9 and TRBJ2-5; D is possibly TRBD2 (6 bases). V gave up 3 bases and J gave up 0 bases, with 12 bases separating them. This CDR3 is built from 15 residues. Per the germline V gene, CDR1 is SGDLS and CDR2 is YYNGEE. In DNA form, the CDR3 reads TGTGCCAGCAGCGAGGGACTTTTGTACCAAGAGACCCAGTACTTC. It yields the protein CASSEGLLYQETQYF.

The DNA of the CDR3 is TGTGCCAGCAGTTTAAAACTGTCAATCTACGAGCAGTACTTC. Its translation is CASSLKLSIYEQYF. The chain has TRBV27 and TRBJ2-7; D is uncertain. The CDR3 runs 14 residues. Germline V CDR1 and CDR2: MNHEY, SMNVEV (reference sequence). V was shortened by 2 bases and J by 3 bases, with 11 bases between the two germline ends.

V is TRBV30 and J is TRBJ2-7; 8 bases agree with TRBD2. Germline V lookup: CDR1 GTSNPN, CDR2 SVGIG (reference sequence). The CDR3 loop spans 11 amino acids. The V and J ends lost 4 bases and 9 bases, in that order; junction bases with no gene match: 5. CDR3 loop: CAWNTRGGQYF. CDR3 DNA sequence: TGTGCCTGGAATACCCGGGGGGGGCAGTACTTC.

V usage is TRBV12-5 and J usage is TRBJ2-5, with a tentative D call TRBD2 (5 bases). The CDR3 runs 14 residues. CDR1 is LGHNT, CDR2 FRNRAP, per germline. With 2 bases removed from V and 4 bases from J, the gap between germline ends came to 11 bases. CDR3 protein: CASGLPYGRETQYF. The CDR3 bases are TGTGCTAGTGGTTTGCCTTATGGGAGAGAGACCCAGTACTTC. The full variable domain, its missing parts supplied by reference TRBV12-5 and TRBJ2-5, is DARVTQTPRHKVTEMGQEVTMRCQPILGHNTVFWYRQTMMQGLELLAYFRNRAPLDDSGMPKDRFSAEMPDATLATLKIQPSEPRDSAVYFCASGLPYGRETQYFGPGTRLLVL.

J is TRBJ2-7 and V is TRBV5-1, with 16 nucleotides matching TRBD2. The CDR3 sequence is 16 residues long. Germline V lookup: CDR1 SGHRS, CDR2 YFSETQ. Trimming at V came to 4 bases and at J to 2 bases, leaving 3 bases not matched to a gene. DNA for the CDR3: TGCGCCAGCAGCGCAGGGACTAGCGGGAGGGCCTACGAGCAGTACTTC. This sequence encodes CASSAGTSGRAYEQYF.

This clone was recorded only once. The V and J genes are TRBV27 and TRBJ2-5; 7 bases match TRBD2. The J call may be in error: the DNA end matches TRBJ2-7 better. The CDR3 runs 14 residues. CDR1 MNHEY and CDR2 SMNVEV come from the germline V gene (reference sequence). The CDR3 DNA reads TGTGCCAGCAGAAGGATGAGCGGGACCTACGAGCAGTACTTC. It codes for CASRRMSGTYEQYF.

This chain links TRBV6-1 with TRBJ1-1; TRBD1 matches 7 bases. V was pared by 2 bases and J by 7 bases, with 7 bases of the junction left unmatched. The CDR3 sequence is 14 residues long. Germline-derived CDR1 and CDR2 are MNHNS and SASEGT. The CDR3, as DNA: TGTGCCAGCAGTGAAAAAGGGACAGAGGGTGAAGCTTTCTTT. This codes for CASSEKGTEGEAFF.

The chain joins TRBV5-4 to TRBJ2-5; possible D gene TRBD1, 7 bases. The germline V gene encodes CDR1 SGHNT and CDR2 YYREEE (reference sequence). Trimming took off 2 bases at V and 5 bases at J, with 10 bases between the two ends. This CDR3 contains 13 residues. The CDR3: CASSFAGGETQYF. CDR3 nucleotide sequence: TGTGCCAGCAGCTTTGCAGGGGGGGAGACCCAGTACTTC.

The chain has TRBV7-2 and TRBJ2-1; TRBD1 is a possible D gene (5 bases). With 7 bases removed from V and 4 bases from J, the gap between germline ends came to 17 bases. Germline V lookup: CDR1 SGHTA, CDR2 FQGNSA. This CDR3 comprises 15 residues. Here the CDR3 reads CASNPLRVAYNEQFF. The CDR3 coding sequence is TGTGCCAGCAATCCACTCAGGGTGGCTTACAATGAGCAGTTCTTC.

The chain has TRBV27 and TRBJ2-5; the D is unclear. The germline V gene encodes CDR1 MNHEY and CDR2 SMNVEV (reference sequence). The V end lost 5 bases, the J end lost 1 base, and 11 bases lay between the germline ends. The CDR3 has 14 residues. The CDR3 DNA is TGTGCCAGCAGTCCAGGTGCGTTCCAAGAGACCCAGTACTTC. Amino acid sequence: CASSPGAFQETQYF.

The V call is TRBV5-6, the J call TRBJ2-6; 9 bases fit TRBD1. The CDR3 has 18 residues. The V segment lost 1 base and the J segment 5 bases; nucleotides outside the gene matches: 10. CDR1 is SGHDT, CDR2 YYEEEE, per germline. The CDR3 DNA reads TGTGCCAGCAGCTTGTGGGGGGGGGACAGGGTACGGGCCAACGTCCTGACTTTC. This gives the protein CASSLWGGDRVRANVLTF.

CDR3 amino acids: CASSDDRVPPQHF. In DNA, the CDR3 is TGTGCCAGCAGCGACGACAGGGTCCCGCCCCAGCATTTT. This rearrangement joins TRBV2 to TRBJ1-5; TRBD1 aligns across 7 bases. Trimming at V came to 6 bases and at J to 9 bases, leaving 8 bases not matched to a gene. In germline, CDR1 is SNHLY, CDR2 FYNNEI. The CDR3 runs to 13 residues.

V gene TRBV27 combines with J gene TRBJ2-7, with D perhaps TRBD2 (5 bases). CDR3 length: 14 amino acids. Germline-derived CDR1 and CDR2 are MNHEY and SMNVEV (reference sequence). Trimming stripped 6 bases from V and 3 bases from J, with 15 bases between. CDR3 residues: CASSYPERLYEQYF. The CDR3 nucleotides read TGTGCCAGCAGCTACCCTGAGCGGCTCTACGAGCAGTACTTC.

This rearrangement joins TRBV28 to TRBJ1-1, with 8 positions matching TRBD1. Germline loops: CDR1 MDHEN, CDR2 SYDVKM. The CDR3 covers 16 residues. V was clipped by 5 bases and J by 0 bases; unmatched bases: 8. The CDR3 coding sequence is TGTGCCAGCAGTCCAAGGGACAGGCCCATGAACACTGAAGCTTTCTTT. It codes for CASSPRDRPMNTEAFF.

The rearrangement joins TRBV5-4 to TRBJ2-7; possibly TRBD2 for D (6 bases). Trimming took off 0 bases at V and 5 bases at J, with 15 bases between the two ends. Germline CDR1 and CDR2: SGHNT and YYREEE (reference sequence). The CDR3 contains 15 residues. The CDR3 sequence is CASSLEARGGHEQYF. CDR3 in DNA: TGTGCCAGCAGCTTGGAAGCTAGGGGAGGCCACGAGCAGTACTTC.